This T cell receptor (beta chain) was retrieved from a study of shared clonotypes between healthy human individuals. This table comes from immunoSEQ multiplex PCR, and its TCRdb copy is limited to in-frame clones, with some not included. The sample shows under 1,900,000 clones, approximately 98.5% of them seen only once. This CDR3 is 13 amino acids long. Germline assignment: CDR1 MDHEN and CDR2 SYDVKM. The V end lost 4 bases, the J end lost 8 bases, and 14 bases lay between the germline ends. A CD45RA-negative memory subset and a CD45RA+ naive subset were separated from the CD4+ cells. Study-level points and caveats: Sample collection involved blood only; tissue repertoires are likely different. An expected dependence of interdonor clonotype sharing on sequencing depth was noted.

To note about this clone: Its antigen is undetermined.

The TCR originated in a man aged 25-40 years in good health. The chain carries TRBV28 and TRBJ1-2; the D is unclear. The sample consisted of naive CD4+ T cells sorted from blood. The subset was: CD45RA+ positively selected. Written as DNA, the CDR3 is TGTGCCAGCAGTTCGACCCAGGTGCAGGGCTACACCTTC. It specifies CASSSTQVQGYTF.